Listed below are T cell receptor beta chains from one sample, sequenced in a study of cytomegalovirus exposure and HLA in healthy donors. TCRdb keeps only in-frame clones here, not all; method: immunoSEQ multiplex PCR. This sample has some 200,000 clones, with 55% to 75% found just once. The sample was PBMCs. The receptor set was obtained from a man aged 40-49 years in good health and CMV-seropositive. CDR3s include the opening cysteine and the closing phenylalanine or tryptophan. The D gene is left open where the match is weak. Size is omitted from some rows. Given values are once, few, many or a class for expanded clones.

>TRBV4-3|TRBJ2-1|NA|NA
TGCGCCAGCAGCCAATTACGGGACAATGAGCAGTTCTTC
CASSQLRDNEQFF
>TRBV27|TRBJ1-5|NA|TRBD1
TGTGCCAGCAGTTTAGGTGGGTACGGACAGGTGCATTTT
CASSLGGYGQVHF
>TRBV7-5|TRBJ2-5|NA|NA
TGTGCCAGAAGCCCCAATGCCGGGGGGCCGGAAGAGACCCAGTACTTC
CARSPNAGGPEETQYF
>TRBV28|TRBJ2-1|NA|TRBD2
TGTGCCAGCAGCCCAGCCGGGACTAGCGGCGACAATGAGCAGTTCTTC
CASSPAGTSGDNEQFF
>TRBV10-3|TRBJ1-3|few|NA
TGTGCCATCAGTGGCACGGACACCATATATTTT
CAISGTDTIYF
>TRBV4-1|TRBJ2-5|NA|TRBD1
TGCGCCAGCAGCTCCCGCGACAGGGTGGCGGAGACCCAGTACTTC
CASSSRDRVAETQYF
>TRBV6-1|TRBJ1-1|NA|TRBD1
TGTGCCAGCAGTGAAAGACAGGGGAGGACTGAAGCTTTCTTT
CASSERQGRTEAFF
>TRBV5-1|TRBJ1-1|NA|NA
TGCGCCAGCAGCGCACTCCAGGGAGGCACTGAAGCTTTCTTT
CASSALQGGTEAFF
>TRBV7-9|TRBJ2-2|NA|NA
TGTGCCAGCAGCTTCCGGACTAACACCGGGGAGCTGTTTTTT
CASSFRTNTGELFF
>TRBV6-1|TRBJ2-7|NA|NA
TGTGCCAGCAGGTCAAACTACGAGCAGTACTTC
CASRSNYEQYF
>TRBV6-5|TRBJ2-7|few|NA
TGTGCCAGCAGTTACCTCGGCGGCGAGCAGTACTTC
CASSYLGGEQYF
>TRBV10-3|TRBJ2-7|NA|NA
TGTGCCATCAGTGAGCGGGTTACTTCCTCCTACGAGCAGTACTTC
CAISERVTSSYEQYF
>TRBV28|TRBJ1-4|NA|NA
TGTGCCAGCAGTTTTCAGACCGGAGGGTCTGAAAAACTGTTTTTT
CASSFQTGGSEKLFF
>TRBV4-2|TRBJ2-5|NA|TRBD2
TGTGCCAGCAGCTCGCGACTAGCGGAGAAAGAGACCCAGTACTTC
CASSSRLAEKETQYF
>TRBV29-1|TRBJ2-5|NA|TRBD1
TGCAGCCACACGACAGGGGGAGAAGAGGCCCAGTACTTC
CSHTTGGEEAQYF
>TRBV19|TRBJ2-7|NA|NA
TGTGCCAGTAGTATTGGGCTACCCTACGAGCAGTACTTC
CASSIGLPYEQYF
>TRBV4-1|TRBJ2-3|NA|NA
TGCGCCAGCAGCCAAGAACGGGTGGGAGGCACAGATACGCAGTATTTT
CASSQERVGGTDTQYF
>TRBV19|TRBJ2-3|NA|NA
TGTGCCAGTAGTATCTCGTGGGGCCGAGGGGGAGGCACAGATACGCAGTATTTT
CASSISWGRGGGTDTQYF
>TRBV6-1|TRBJ1-2|NA|TRBD1
TGTGCCAGCAGTGAACAATCCGGGACAGCTAACTATGGCTACACCTTC
CASSEQSGTANYGYTF
>TRBV6-1|TRBJ2-4|NA|NA
TGTGCCAGCAGTGAAGGGGGCAGATTAGCCAAAAACATTCAGTACTTC
CASSEGGRLAKNIQYF
>TRBV5-4|TRBJ1-1|NA|TRBD1
TGTGCCAGCAGGGACAACAGGGGAAACACTGAAGCTTTCTTT
CASRDNRGNTEAFF
>TRBV6-1|TRBJ2-3|NA|NA
TGTGCCAGCAGTGGCAGTTATAGCACAGATACGCAGTATTTT
CASSGSYSTDTQYF